This paragraph reports one T cell receptor beta chain. Its target is unknown. The record originates from a study of T cell responses to AZD1222 COVID-19 vaccine. General study points: Across spike, vaccine-associated CD4 TCRs were found, dominant at 160-218 and 743-854.

Method: immunoSEQ multiplex PCR; TCRdb's copy keeps in-frame clones and lacks some. Seen here are 140,000 to 150,000 clones, around 94% observed once, and the top ten hold roughly an eighth. Trimming cost V 1 base and J 6 bases, with 7 bases left between them. The CDR3 sequence is 13 residues long. Germline V gene lookup returns CDR1 SEHNR and CDR2 FQNEAQ (reference sequence). The rearrangement joins TRBV7-9 to TRBJ2-1; no clear D gene. The sample consisted of peripheral blood, taken after recovery from COVID-19. This TCR was sampled from an adult who had recovered from COVID-19. CDR3 nucleotide sequence: TGTGCCAGCAGCTTAGGTCTAGTCAATGAGCAGTTCTTC. Protein sequence: CASSLGLVNEQFF.